The 22 T cell receptor beta chains below were found in one sample sequenced in a study of T cell responses to AZD1222 COVID-19 vaccine (TCRdb year 2021). Sample time point, as interpreted from the label and publication: baseline before first vaccination. The library came from the immunoSEQ multiplex PCR assay. TCRdb carries this immuneACCESS record with in-frame sequences only. Its versions omit some clonotypes, under half of them owing to an unresolved V gene in the studies checked, with the rest unexplained. A total of approximately 150,000 clones appear in this sample, roughly 90% of them only once. About 2.7% of the sample belongs to the ten largest clones. This material consisted of peripheral blood, taken on day 0 of AZD1222 vaccination. The receptors derive from an adult in good health.

This clone showed up just a few times. The chain carries TRBV4-2 and TRBJ2-3; 12 bases align to TRBD2. The CDR3 totals 16 residues. V lost 0 bases to trimming and J lost 4 bases; unmatched junction nucleotides: 2. The V gene's germline CDR1 is LGHNA and CDR2 YNFKEQ. The CDR3 DNA sequence: TGTGCCAGCAGCCAAGATCTAGCGGGAGGGCCAGATACGCAGTATTTT. It codes for CASSQDLAGGPDTQYF.

V usage is TRBV29-1 and J usage is TRBJ2-5; D is ambiguous. The CDR3 runs to 14 residues. Trimming left V 2 bases short and J 0 bases short, with 10 bases between. Germline lookup yields CDR1 SQVTM and CDR2 ANQGSEA. This CDR3 reads CSVEPLPYQETQYF. CDR3 DNA sequence: TGCAGCGTTGAACCACTCCCTTACCAAGAGACCCAGTACTTC.

V is TRBV6-6 and J is TRBJ2-1; D possibly uses TRBD1 or TRBD2 (6 bases each). Germline loops: CDR1 MNHNY, CDR2 SVGAGI (reference sequence). Trimming left V 2 bases short and J 4 bases short, with 9 bases between. This CDR3 comprises 14 residues. The chain's CDR3 is CASSYEGGYNEQFF. Written as DNA, the CDR3 is TGTGCCAGCAGTTACGAGGGGGGATACAATGAGCAGTTCTTC.

The sample holds one count of this clone. The chain is built from TRBV5-1 and TRBJ1-6; D not resolved. Germline V CDR1 and CDR2: SGHRS, YFSETQ. The CDR3 runs 15 residues. V was trimmed by 4 bases and J by 8 bases, leaving 16 bases between them. The CDR3 DNA is TGCGCCAGCAGCCTGGCCCCCTCAGCTTATTCACCCCTCCACTTT. It yields the protein CASSLAPSAYSPLHF. The whole variable domain, remainder taken from reference TRBV5-1 and TRBJ1-6, is KAGVTQTPRYLIKTRGQQVTLSCSPISGHRSVSWYQQTPGQGLQFLFEYFSETQRNKGNFPGRFSGRQFSNSRSEMNVSTLELGDSALYLCASSLAPSAYSPLHFGNGTRLTVT.

CDR3 in DNA: TGTGCCAGCAGTGATATAACTAGCGGGAATTGGAATGAGCAGTTCTTC. Translated: CASSDITSGNWNEQFF. The chain has TRBV2 and TRBJ2-1; TRBD2 aligns across 10 bases. V lost 3 bases and J lost 7; bases outside the gene matches: 9. This CDR3 has 16 residues. Germline V gives CDR1 SNHLY, CDR2 FYNNEI.

This chain joins TRBV4-1 and TRBJ2-7, with 11 bases fitting TRBD1. V dropped 2 bases and J dropped 6; count of bases not matched to a gene: 6. The CDR3 spans 15 residues. From germline, CDR1 is MGHRA and CDR2 YSYEKL. CDR3 nucleotide sequence: TGCGCCAGCAGCCAACCGGGACAGGGGGTTTTCGAGCAGTACTTC. Its translation is CASSQPGQGVFEQYF.

The V gene is TRBV12-3 or TRBV12-4, the J gene TRBJ1-5; the D gene is possibly TRBD1 (5 bases). The CDR3 is 13 amino acids. Trimming took off 3 bases at V and 8 bases at J, with 11 bases between the two ends. The CDR3 nucleotides are TGTGCCAGCAGTTTGGGGACTGCCGAGCCCCAGCATTTT. Translated, it gives CASSLGTAEPQHF.

This rearrangement joins TRBV2 to TRBJ2-7; weak D call: TRBD1 (6 bases). The CDR3 extends over 14 amino acids. Germline V gives CDR1 SNHLY, CDR2 FYNNEI. V was clipped by 6 bases and J by 2 bases, with 14 bases between them. CDR3 protein: CASSRDTDPYEQYF. CDR3 coding DNA: TGTGCCAGCAGCCGGGACACGGACCCCTACGAGCAGTACTTC.

The rearrangement joins TRBV28 to TRBJ2-1; D call uncertain. The CDR3 consists of 12 residues. V gave up 11 bases and J gave up 2 bases, with 10 bases separating them. CDR1 MDHEN and CDR2 SYDVKM come from the germline V gene. CDR3 bases: TGTGCCTCCCGGAAAGCCTACAATGAGCAGTTCTTC. It encodes CASRKAYNEQFF.

The V call is TRBV27, the J call TRBJ2-7; 8 bases line up with TRBD1. The CDR3 has 12 residues. Germline CDR1 reads MNHEY; CDR2 reads SMNVEV (reference sequence). V lost 5 bases to trimming and J lost 11 bases; unmatched junction nucleotides: 8. CDR3 in DNA: TGTGCCAGCAGTCTGCGACAGGGGATAGAGTACTTC. This sequence encodes CASSLRQGIEYF.

The J gene is TRBJ2-7, the V gene TRBV5-1; 16 positions agree with TRBD2. From germline, CDR1 is SGHRS and CDR2 YFSETQ. The CDR3 length is 16 residues. V shed 2 bases, J shed 2 bases, and the junction held 1 base outside the gene matches. Here the CDR3 DNA reads TGCGCCAGCAGCTTCGGGACTAGCGGGGGGGCCTACGAGCAGTACTTC. Protein product: CASSFGTSGGAYEQYF.

J is TRBJ1-5 and V is TRBV30; 7 bases align to TRBD1. CDR1 is GTSNPN, CDR2 SVGIG, per germline (reference sequence). V lost 4 bases, J lost 0 bases, and 9 bases stayed unmatched. There are 16 residues in the CDR3. The chain's CDR3 is CAWNPPGGGSNQPQHF. As DNA, the CDR3 is TGTGCCTGGAACCCCCCAGGGGGTGGTAGCAATCAGCCCCAGCATTTT.

This clone was seen only once. This chain uses TRBV6-5 with TRBJ1-1; D is uncertain. Trimming took 7 bases from V and 0 from J, leaving 15 bases between them. In germline, CDR1 is MNHEY, CDR2 SVGAGI. This CDR3 is 15 amino acids long. The CDR3 sequence is CASMGLRPMNTEAFF. As DNA, the CDR3 is TGTGCCAGCATGGGTCTCAGGCCAATGAACACTGAAGCTTTCTTT.

The CDR3: CASSTGGGEKLFF. For the CDR3, the DNA is TGCGCCAGCAGCACAGGGGGCGGTGAAAAACTGTTTTTT. The chain uses TRBV5-1 and TRBJ1-4; TRBD1 matches at 9 bases. The CDR3 contains 13 residues. The V gene's germline CDR1 is SGHRS and CDR2 YFSETQ. J gave up 7 bases and V 4 bases, and 2 bases lay outside the gene matches.

This clone was counted a few times. The chain joins TRBV6-5 to TRBJ2-3, with D uncertain. Between the trimmed V and J ends, which lost 2 bases and 0 bases, there was a span of 12 bases. The CDR3 runs 16 residues. Per germline, CDR1 MNHEY and CDR2 SVGAGI. CDR3 coding DNA: TGTGCCAGCAGTTACGGTATAACCTTTAGCACAGATACGCAGTATTTT. It specifies CASSYGITFSTDTQYF.

CDR3 sequence (DNA): TGTGCCAGTAGTGACGGGTCCGCGGACCGCTACGAGCAGTACTTC. It codes for CASSDGSADRYEQYF. The J gene is TRBJ2-7, the V gene TRBV19; D is uncertain. Germline CDR1 LNHDA, CDR2 SQIVND (reference sequence). Trimming left V 5 bases short and J 3 bases short, with 17 bases between. This CDR3 region has 15 residues.

This sequence joins TRBV7-9 and TRBJ2-5; D gene unclear. The germline gives CDR1 SEHNR, CDR2 FQNEAQ (reference sequence). The V and J ends lost 6 bases and 3 bases respectively, with 17 bases between them. CDR3 length: 15 amino acids. The CDR3 region is CASSQLASAEETQYF. CDR3 coding DNA: TGTGCCAGCAGTCAATTGGCATCCGCGGAAGAGACCCAGTACTTC.

V is TRBV30 and J is TRBJ1-1; D gene ambiguous. The CDR3 consists of 13 residues. CDR1 and CDR2 from the germline V gene are GTSNPN and SVGIG (reference sequence). V was trimmed by 4 bases and J by 0 bases, leaving 9 bases between them. The CDR3 sequence is CAWMVRLNTEAFF. In nucleotides, the CDR3 is TGTGCCTGGATGGTTCGGTTGAACACTGAAGCTTTCTTT.

This chain connects TRBV4-1 to TRBJ1-2; the D gene is possibly TRBD1 (5 bases). Germline CDR1 is MGHRA and CDR2 is YSYEKL. CDR3 length: 14 amino acids. Trimming shortened V by 6 bases and J by 7 bases, and 18 bases separated the two germline ends. The CDR3 DNA reads as TGCGCCAGCAGGGCGATCGGAGGGGAGTCTGGCTACACCTTC. Protein product: CASRAIGGESGYTF.

This clone was observed a handful of times. The gene calls are TRBV9 and TRBJ2-3; 7 positions match TRBD2. This CDR3 has 16 amino acids. Per the germline V gene, CDR1 is SGDLS and CDR2 is YYNGEE. The trim removed 3 bases at V and 4 bases at J, leaving 11 bases unmatched. The CDR3 is CASSGTSSGVADTQYF. The CDR3 DNA is TGTGCCAGCAGCGGAACGTCCAGCGGGGTAGCAGATACGCAGTATTTT.

This rearrangement joins TRBV29-1 to TRBJ2-2; TRBD1 aligns across 9 bases. V trimming: 1 base; J trimming: 5 bases; junction bases outside the gene matches: 2. The CDR3 runs to 14 residues. Germline V lookup: CDR1 SQVTM, CDR2 ANQGSEA. CDR3 protein: CSVEGGQGTGELFF. CDR3 in DNA: TGCAGCGTTGAAGGGGGACAGGGAACCGGGGAGCTGTTTTTT.

The rearrangement uses TRBV18 and TRBJ1-3, with D uncertain. Trimming took off 8 bases at V and 0 bases at J, with 11 bases between the two ends. Germline V CDR1 and CDR2: KGHSH, LQKENI. The length of the CDR3 is 14 residues. The CDR3 DNA sequence: TGTGCCAGCACCGCGACTTTCTCTGGAAACACCATATATTTT. This sequence encodes CASTATFSGNTIYF.